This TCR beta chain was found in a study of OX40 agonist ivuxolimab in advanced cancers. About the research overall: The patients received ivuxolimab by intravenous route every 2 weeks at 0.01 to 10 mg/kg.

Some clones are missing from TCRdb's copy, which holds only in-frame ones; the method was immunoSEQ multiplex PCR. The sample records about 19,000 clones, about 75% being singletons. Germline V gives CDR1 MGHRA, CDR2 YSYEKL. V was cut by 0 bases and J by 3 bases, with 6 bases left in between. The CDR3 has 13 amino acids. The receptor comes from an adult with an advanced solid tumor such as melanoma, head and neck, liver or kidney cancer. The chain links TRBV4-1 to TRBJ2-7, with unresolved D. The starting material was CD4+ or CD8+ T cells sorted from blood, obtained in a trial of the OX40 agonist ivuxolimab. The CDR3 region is CASSQDLIYEQYF. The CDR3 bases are TGCGCCAGCAGCCAAGATCTCATCTACGAGCAGTACTTC.